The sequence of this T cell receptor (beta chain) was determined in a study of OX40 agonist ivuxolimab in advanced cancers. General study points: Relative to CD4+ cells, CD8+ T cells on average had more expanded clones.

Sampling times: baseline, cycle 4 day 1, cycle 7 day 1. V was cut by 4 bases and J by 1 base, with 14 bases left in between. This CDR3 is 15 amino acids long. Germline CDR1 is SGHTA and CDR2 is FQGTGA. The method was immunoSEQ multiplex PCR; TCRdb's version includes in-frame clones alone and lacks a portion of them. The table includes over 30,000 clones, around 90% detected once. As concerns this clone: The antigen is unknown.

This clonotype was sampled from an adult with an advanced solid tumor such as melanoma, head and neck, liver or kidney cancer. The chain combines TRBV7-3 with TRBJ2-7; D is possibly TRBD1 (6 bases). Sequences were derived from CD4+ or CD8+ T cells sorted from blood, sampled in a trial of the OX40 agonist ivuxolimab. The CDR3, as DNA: TGTGCCAGCAGCTCCCGGGACACCTATTCCTACGAGCAGTACTTC. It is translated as CASSSRDTYSYEQYF.